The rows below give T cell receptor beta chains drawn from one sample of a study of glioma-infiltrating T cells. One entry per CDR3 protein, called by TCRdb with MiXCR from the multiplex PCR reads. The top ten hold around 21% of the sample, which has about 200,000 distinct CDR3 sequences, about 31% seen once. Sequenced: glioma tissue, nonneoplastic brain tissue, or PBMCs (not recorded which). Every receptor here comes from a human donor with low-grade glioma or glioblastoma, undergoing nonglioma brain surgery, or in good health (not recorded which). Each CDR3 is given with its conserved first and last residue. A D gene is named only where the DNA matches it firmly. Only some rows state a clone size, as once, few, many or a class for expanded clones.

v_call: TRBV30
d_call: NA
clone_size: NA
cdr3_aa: CAWSFESGHTF

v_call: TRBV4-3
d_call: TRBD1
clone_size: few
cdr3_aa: CASSQTRDSSSYEQYF

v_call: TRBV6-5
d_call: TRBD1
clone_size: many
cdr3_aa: CASSYGQGLNQPQHF

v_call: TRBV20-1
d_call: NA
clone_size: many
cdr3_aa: CSARPIALAKNIQYF

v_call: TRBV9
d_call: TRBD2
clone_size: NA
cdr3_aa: CASSVVPSGRYEQFF

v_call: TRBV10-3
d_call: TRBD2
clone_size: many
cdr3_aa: CAISEDTSGIRTDTQYF

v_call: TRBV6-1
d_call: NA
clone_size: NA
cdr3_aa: CASSITETGTDTQSF

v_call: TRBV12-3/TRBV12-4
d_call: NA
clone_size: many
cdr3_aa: CASSLDGDRYQPQHF

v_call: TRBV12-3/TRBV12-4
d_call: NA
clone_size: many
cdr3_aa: CASSLGVRQPQHF

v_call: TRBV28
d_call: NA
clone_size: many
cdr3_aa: CASTPPPRGPSTDTQYF

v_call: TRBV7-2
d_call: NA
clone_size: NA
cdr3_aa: CASRTRQDQPQHF

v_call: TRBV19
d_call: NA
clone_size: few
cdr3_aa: CASSTLAGNEQFF

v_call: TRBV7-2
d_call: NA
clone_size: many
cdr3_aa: CASSSGHYEQYF

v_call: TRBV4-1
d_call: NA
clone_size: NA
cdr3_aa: CASSQGAGERLNYGYTF

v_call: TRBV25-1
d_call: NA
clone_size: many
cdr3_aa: CASSGPGANQPQHF

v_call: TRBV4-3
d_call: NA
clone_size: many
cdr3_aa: CASSQVLPGYGYTF

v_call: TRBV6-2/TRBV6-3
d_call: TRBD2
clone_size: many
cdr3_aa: CASRPGLAGYNEQFF

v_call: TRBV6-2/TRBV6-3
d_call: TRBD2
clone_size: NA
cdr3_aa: CASPDRSGSIYEQYF

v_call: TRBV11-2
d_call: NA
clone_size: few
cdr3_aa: CASSWYGSEGYNEQFF

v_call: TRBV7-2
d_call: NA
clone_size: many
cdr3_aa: CASSLLFSNEQFF